These T cell receptor beta chains were read from a single sample in a study of shared clonotypes between healthy human individuals. Here immunoSEQ multiplex PCR was the method, and the copy in TCRdb shows in-frame clones only, minus some. The sample carries more than 2 million clones, roughly 95% recorded once. The sequenced sample consisted of naive CD4+ T cells sorted from blood. These receptors were taken from a man younger than 35 in good health. Both conserved end residues are part of each CDR3. The D gene is left open where the match is weak. A row's size may be missing; if present it is once, few, many or a size class.

J gene	V gene	D gene	clone size	CDR3 DNA	CDR3 protein
TRBJ1-6	TRBV6-1	-	-	TGTGCCAGCAGTGAGGACGCTTATAATTCACCCCTCCACTTT	CASSEDAYNSPLHF
TRBJ1-5	TRBV2	-	-	TGTGCCAGCAGTGAAGATGGATGGGGGAAAAGCAATCAGCCCCAGCATTTT	CASSEDGWGKSNQPQHF
TRBJ1-2	TRBV25-1	-	-	TGTGCCAGCAGTGAAGGGGGCCTGGGTGGCTACACCTTC	CASSEGGLGGYTF
TRBJ1-1	TRBV6-6	-	-	TGTGCCAGCAGTTACTCGAGGGTTGAAGCTTTCTTT	CASSYSRVEAFF
TRBJ1-2	TRBV28	-	-	TGTGCCAGCAGTTTGTCGACAGACCCTAAGGGCTACACCTTC	CASSLSTDPKGYTF
TRBJ2-2	TRBV30	-	-	TGTGCCTGGAGGGACGGAAGACTTACCGGGGAGCTGTTTTTT	CAWRDGRLTGELFF
TRBJ1-2	TRBV6-6	-	-	TGTGCCAGCAGTTCCGCAGGGTACTATGGCTACACCTTC	CASSSAGYYGYTF
TRBJ1-2	TRBV2	-	few	TGTGCCAGCAGTGAACAGGCAGGAGGAGGCTACACCTTC	CASSEQAGGGYTF
TRBJ2-3	TRBV6-5	TRBD2	-	TGTGCCAGCATGGCGCTAGCGGGTAGAGATACGCAGTATTTT	CASMALAGRDTQYF
TRBJ1-5	TRBV5-4	-	-	TGTGCCAGCAGCTTTAGAAGCGGGCCCCTAGATAGCAATCAGCCCCAGCATTTT	CASSFRSGPLDSNQPQHF
TRBJ1-2	TRBV25-1	TRBD1	-	TGTGCCAGCAGTGAAGACAACCGGGACAGGGGAAGGTACACCTTC	CASSEDNRDRGRYTF
TRBJ2-1	TRBV9	-	-	TGTGCCAGCAGCGTAGAAGATAGCCACTTGACGAACAATGAGCAGTTCTTC	CASSVEDSHLTNNEQFF
TRBJ2-7	TRBV4-3	TRBD1	-	TGCGCCAGGGGGCCATTACAGGGGTTCGAGCAGTACTTC	CARGPLQGFEQYF
TRBJ1-2	TRBV18	-	-	TGTGCCAGCTCACCACCGGAACATTCTAACTATGGCTACACCTTC	CASSPPEHSNYGYTF
TRBJ1-1	TRBV28	-	-	TGTGCCAGCCTAAAGAACACTGAAGCTTTCTTT	CASLKNTEAFF
TRBJ2-3	TRBV5-1	TRBD1	-	TGCGCCAGCAGCTTGAGGGGGCAGGAAGATACGCAGTATTTT	CASSLRGQEDTQYF
TRBJ1-2	TRBV7-2	-	-	TGTGCCAGCAGCGCCGGGGAAATCGGAGGCTACACCTTC	CASSAGEIGGYTF
TRBJ2-5	TRBV5-1	-	-	TGCGCCAGCAGCTTGTCAATAACCGACCAAGAGACCCAGTACTTC	CASSLSITDQETQYF
TRBJ1-4	TRBV12-5	-	-	TGTGCTAGTGGCCCCTGGGGGGGCGCGAATGAAAAACTGTTTTTT	CASGPWGGANEKLFF